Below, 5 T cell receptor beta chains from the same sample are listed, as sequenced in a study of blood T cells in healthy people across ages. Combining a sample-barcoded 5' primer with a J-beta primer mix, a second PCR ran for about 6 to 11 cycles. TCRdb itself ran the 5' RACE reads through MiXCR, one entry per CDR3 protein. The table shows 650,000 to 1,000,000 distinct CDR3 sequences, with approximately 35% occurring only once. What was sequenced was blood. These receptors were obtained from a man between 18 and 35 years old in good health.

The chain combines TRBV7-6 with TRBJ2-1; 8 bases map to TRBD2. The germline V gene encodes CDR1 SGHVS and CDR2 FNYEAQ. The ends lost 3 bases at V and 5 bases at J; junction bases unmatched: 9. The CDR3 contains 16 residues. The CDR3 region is CASSFSYAGGNNEQFF. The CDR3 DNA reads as TGTGCCAGCAGCTTTAGTTATGCGGGGGGCAACAATGAGCAGTTCTTC.

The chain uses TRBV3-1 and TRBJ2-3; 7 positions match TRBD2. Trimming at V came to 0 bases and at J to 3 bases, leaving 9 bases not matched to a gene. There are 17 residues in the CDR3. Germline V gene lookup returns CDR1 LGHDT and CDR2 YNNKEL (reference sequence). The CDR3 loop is CASSQDMSSGVTDTQYF. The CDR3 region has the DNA TGTGCCAGCAGCCAAGATATGTCCAGCGGGGTTACAGATACGCAGTATTTT.

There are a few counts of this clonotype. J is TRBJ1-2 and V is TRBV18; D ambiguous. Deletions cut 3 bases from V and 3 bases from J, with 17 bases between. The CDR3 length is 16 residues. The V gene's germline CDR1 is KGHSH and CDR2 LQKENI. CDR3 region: CASSPQSGVGDYGYTF. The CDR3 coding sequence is TGTGCCAGCTCACCCCAAAGCGGAGTGGGTGACTATGGCTACACCTTC.

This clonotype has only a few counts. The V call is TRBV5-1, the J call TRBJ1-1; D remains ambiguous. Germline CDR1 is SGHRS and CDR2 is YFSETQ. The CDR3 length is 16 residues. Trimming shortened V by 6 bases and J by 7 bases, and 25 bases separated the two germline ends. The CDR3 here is CASMPSAPGTESEAFF. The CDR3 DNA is TGCGCCAGCATGCCCTCCGCCCCGGGCACGGAGAGTGAAGCTTTCTTT.

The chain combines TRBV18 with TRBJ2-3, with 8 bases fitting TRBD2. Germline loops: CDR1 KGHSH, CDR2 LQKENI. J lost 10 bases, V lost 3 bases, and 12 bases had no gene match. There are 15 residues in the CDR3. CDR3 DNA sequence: TGTGCCAGCTCACCTACGGACGGCGGGGGGCGGGCGCAGTATTTT. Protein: CASSPTDGGGRAQYF.